This TCR beta chain was identified during a study of T cells in Graves' hyperthyroidism and ophthalmopathy. Across the whole study: Sampling of peripheral blood happened at initial diagnosis, prior to any treatment.

CDR3 length: 15 residues. The germline V and J ends were trimmed by 2 bases and 2 bases, with 10 bases remaining between them. Germline V CDR1 and CDR2: MNHNY, SVGAGI (reference sequence). In its sample, this clonotype was seen many times. The authors took PBMCs from over 8.5 ml fresh peripheral blood. TCR beta CDR3 regions were amplified from RNA. The HTBI set primed first-round TCR CDR3 RT-PCR. TCRdb ran MiXCR on the multiplex PCR reads and lists one entry per CDR3 protein. The sample lists a few hundred thousand distinct CDR3 sequences; roughly 15% were seen once. The V call is TRBV6-6, the J call TRBJ2-1; D unclear. The TCR originated in a woman between 35 and 50 years old with Graves' hyperthyroidism that later progressed to Graves' ophthalmopathy. The sample comprised blood. The CDR3 sequence is CASSYGRVPYNEQFF. CDR3 in DNA: TGTGCCAGCAGTTACGGCCGGGTGCCCTACAATGAGCAGTTCTTC.